This T cell receptor beta chain comes out of a study of cytomegalovirus exposure and HLA in healthy donors. There are 12 residues in the CDR3. Trimming stripped 6 bases from V and 11 bases from J, with 16 bases between. Germline values: CDR1 SEHNR, CDR2 FQNEAQ (reference sequence). Vbeta (60) and Jbeta (13) primers were used in the PCR. Produced via immunoSEQ multiplex PCR; TCRdb's table is partial and in-frame only. The sample lists over 35,000 clones; approximately 80% were seen once. This clone appeared a single time. The sample taken for sequencing was PBMCs. The rearrangement links TRBV7-9 to TRBJ2-5, with D possibly TRBD2 on 5 matching bases. This TCR came from a man aged 25-45 years in good health and CMV-seronegative. The CDR3 nucleotides read TGTGCCAGCAGTAAAAAGGGTTGGGAGCAGTACTTC. Protein sequence: CASSKKGWEQYF.